The following is a TCR beta chain sequence with its context. This may be a read error: a much more frequent sequence differs by one nucleotide. Each CDR3 protein gets one entry after TCRdb re-called the 5' RACE reads with MiXCR. The table records roughly 87,000 distinct CDR3 sequences, roughly 15% of them present only once. This record belongs to a study of T cells of healthy individuals. V lost 2 bases to trimming and J lost 3 bases, with 9 bases between them. The germline V gene encodes CDR1 SGHRS and CDR2 YFSETQ. The CDR3 sequence is 14 residues long. The V call is TRBV5-1, the J call TRBJ1-5; a weak D match, TRBD1 (6 bases). The sequence derives from a human donor in good health. CDR3 loop: CASSFGQSNQPQHF. The CDR3 DNA reads as TGCGCCAGCAGCTTCGGACAGTCCAATCAGCCCCAGCATTTT.